This T cell receptor (beta chain) was retrieved from a study of blood T cells in healthy people across ages. The CDR3 has 15 residues. From germline, CDR1 is SGHKS and CDR2 YYEKEE (reference sequence). The trim removed 4 bases at V and 7 bases at J, leaving 11 bases unmatched. Individuals who donated were healthy Caucasians from Russia aged about 6 to 90. PCR was performed a second time for 7 to 11 cycles using a sample-barcoded 5' primer and a J-beta primer mix. From the 5' RACE reads, TCRdb called clonotypes with MiXCR, one entry per CDR3 protein. The sample records approximately 830,000 distinct CDR3 sequences, 60% to 80% being singletons.

The receptor comes from a man under 40 in good health. The chain has TRBV5-5 and TRBJ1-2; 9 bases map to TRBD1. Specimen: blood. The CDR3 coding sequence is TGTGCCAGCAGCGATTACCGGGACAGGGAGTCTGGCTACACCTTC. This codes for CASSDYRDRESGYTF.